The 10 T cell receptor beta chains listed next were all sequenced from one sample in a study of blood T cell repertoires in COVID-19. Clones were read by immunoSEQ multiplex PCR, and TCRdb kept only the in-frame ones, dropping some. The sample shows around 250,000 clones, around 93% of them seen only once. The sample consisted of PBMCs or T cells enriched from blood (not recorded which). Receptor source: a man between 40 and 49 years old who had been exposed to COVID-19.

Comments on this clone: Other DNA sequences in this specimen translate into the identical CDR3. CDR3 bases: TGCGCCAGCAGCTTGGCAGGGTCTGGAAACACCATATATTTT. Translating it yields CASSLAGSGNTIYF. V and J are TRBV5-1 and TRBJ1-3; weak D call: TRBD1 (5 bases). CDR3 length: 14 amino acids. CDR1 is SGHRS and CDR2 is YFSETQ in the germline V gene. Trimming took off 0 bases at V and 1 base at J, with 5 bases between the two ends.

The chain joins TRBV6-5 to TRBJ1-1; D gene uncertain. The CDR3 has 15 amino acids. Germline lookup yields CDR1 MNHEY and CDR2 SVGAGI. V was pared by 7 bases and J by 1 base, with 16 bases between. CDR3 DNA sequence: TGTGCCAGCATCTTGGGAGGCGCAGGGAACACTGAAGCTTTCTTT. Amino acids: CASILGGAGNTEAFF.

The chain joins TRBV24-1 to TRBJ2-1; TRBD2 aligns across 7 bases. This CDR3 contains 16 residues. Germline lookup yields CDR1 KGHDR and CDR2 SFDVKD. J was trimmed by 5 bases and V by 2 bases; bases with no gene match: 8. As DNA, the CDR3 is TGTGCCACCAGTGATTCCCCTTGGGCGGGAGACAATGAGCAGTTCTTC. Its translation is CATSDSPWAGDNEQFF.

This clone was seen once. This CDR3 reads CASSIIGTDTQYF. The DNA for the CDR3 is TGTGCCAGTAGTATTATTGGCACAGATACGCAGTATTTT. The chain is built from TRBV19 and TRBJ2-3; D uncertain. V lost 3 bases and J 1 base, leaving 5 bases between the germline ends. The CDR3 consists of 13 residues. In germline, CDR1 is LNHDA, CDR2 SQIVND (reference sequence).

The genes are TRBV27 and TRBJ2-5, with TRBD2 matching over 10 bases. The V gene end was trimmed by 5 bases and the J gene end by 5 bases; junction bases not matched to a gene: 11. Germline V gene sequence: CDR1 MNHEY, CDR2 SMNVEV (reference sequence). This CDR3 comprises 16 residues. The CDR3 region has the DNA TGTGCCAGCAGTATTAGCGGGAGGAACGTCCGGGAGACCCAGTACTTC. Translation: CASSISGRNVRETQYF.

This chain uses TRBV6-5 with TRBJ2-7; 8 positions agree with TRBD1. V lost 8 bases to trimming and J lost 5 bases; unmatched junction nucleotides: 14. The V gene's germline CDR1 is MNHEY and CDR2 SVGAGI. This CDR3 spans 15 amino acids. CDR3 nucleotides: TGTGCCAGCGGGCATGATGGACAGGGTAGGAACGAGCAGTACTTC. It specifies CASGHDGQGRNEQYF.

The rearrangement uses TRBV6-2 or TRBV6-3 and TRBJ2-7; maybe TRBD2 (5 bases). The CDR3 length is 12 residues. The germline V and J ends were trimmed by 2 bases and 10 bases, with 12 bases remaining between them. Germline CDR1 reads MNHEY; CDR2 reads SVGEGT. DNA for the CDR3: TGTGCCAGCAGTTACGCCCCCTCGGGACAGTACTTC. This encodes CASSYAPSGQYF.

The chain combines TRBV19 with TRBJ2-7; a weak D match, TRBD1 (6 bases). The V end lost 4 bases, the J end lost 4 bases, and 11 bases lay between the germline ends. Germline V gene data show CDR1 as LNHDA and CDR2 as SQIVND (reference sequence). The CDR3 contains 13 residues. The CDR3 DNA is TGTGCCAGTAGTACGGGACAACCTTACGAGCAGTACTTC. Its protein is CASSTGQPYEQYF.

V usage is TRBV19 and J usage is TRBJ1-6; D is perhaps TRBD1 (5 bases). The CDR3 covers 13 residues. Trimming cost V 5 bases and J 9 bases, with 11 bases left between them. CDR1 and CDR2 from the germline V gene are LNHDA and SQIVND (reference sequence). This CDR3 is CASSDSLTSPLHF. The CDR3 nucleotides read TGTGCCAGTAGTGACAGTCTAACTTCACCCCTCCACTTT.

This chain uses TRBV7-3 with TRBJ2-7; unclear D gene. Trimming shortened V by 4 bases and J by 2 bases, and 24 bases separated the two germline ends. CDR3 size: 18 residues. Germline CDR1 and CDR2: SGHTA and FQGTGA. The CDR3 DNA reads as TGTGCCAGCAGCTGCATGGAAAGCGTATGGGTTCATACCTACGAGCAGTACTTC. This encodes CASSCMESVWVHTYEQYF.